Shown below are 23 T cell receptor beta chains from a single sample sequenced in a study of blood T cell repertoires in COVID-19. TCRdb keeps only in-frame clones here, not all; method: immunoSEQ multiplex PCR. The sample consists of 130,000 to 150,000 clones, 84% of them appearing once. The source material was peripheral blood. The receptors come from a human donor in a cohort sampled during active COVID-19.

This chain links TRBV5-1 with TRBJ1-3; 7 nucleotides agree with TRBD1. CDR1 SGHRS and CDR2 YFSETQ come from the germline V gene. This CDR3 spans 15 amino acids. Trimming removed 4 bases from V and 0 bases from J; junction bases left unmatched: 4. The CDR3 sequence is CASSPGQSSGNTIYF. CDR3 DNA: TGCGCCAGCAGCCCGGGACAGAGCTCTGGAAACACCATATATTTT.

This chain uses TRBV7-9 with TRBJ2-7; possibly TRBD1 for D (6 bases). The CDR3 has 13 residues. Germline CDR1 and CDR2: SEHNR and FQNEAQ (reference sequence). Trimming pared 5 bases from V and 3 bases from J, leaving 11 bases between. Here the CDR3 DNA reads TGTGCCAGCAGCCGGGACACCTACTACGAGCAGTACTTC. It translates to CASSRDTYYEQYF.

This clone was counted between two and nine times. The chain joins TRBV5-1 to TRBJ1-1; TRBD1 might be the D (5 bases). Per the germline V gene, CDR1 is SGHRS and CDR2 is YFSETQ. Trimming removed 4 bases from V and 0 bases from J, with 13 bases in between. This CDR3 comprises 15 residues. The CDR3: CASSALAGLNTEAFF. DNA for the CDR3: TGCGCCAGCAGCGCACTGGCAGGGCTGAACACTGAAGCTTTCTTT.

The gene calls are TRBV11-1 and TRBJ1-1, with D maybe TRBD1 (6 bases). This CDR3 has 13 residues. The germline V gene has CDR1 SGHAT and CDR2 FQDESV (reference sequence). The V end was cut by 5 bases, the J end by 5 bases, with 12 bases between. CDR3 region: CASSLYRETEAFF. CDR3 nucleotides: TGTGCCAGCAGCCTTTACAGGGAAACTGAAGCTTTCTTT.

This clone came up a few times. The V gene is TRBV3-1 (or the pseudogene TRBV3-2), the J gene TRBJ2-1; 7 bases agree with TRBD2. The V segment lost 3 bases and the J segment 4 bases; nucleotides outside the gene matches: 6. The CDR3 spans 15 residues. CDR1 LGHDT and CDR2 YNNKEL come from the germline V gene (reference sequence). The DNA for the CDR3 is TGTGCCAGCAGCCACTCTGGGGAGGGGTACAATGAGCAGTTCTTC. This sequence encodes CASSHSGEGYNEQFF.

The chain combines TRBV7-9 with TRBJ2-5; a weak D match, TRBD2 (5 bases). With 4 bases removed from V and 2 bases from J, the gap between germline ends came to 11 bases. Germline lookup yields CDR1 SEHNR and CDR2 FQNEAQ (reference sequence). The length of the CDR3 is 14 residues. The CDR3 nucleotides read TGTGCCAGCAGCTCAGAGGGCTATCAAGAGACCCAGTACTTC. This translates into CASSSEGYQETQYF.

The CDR3 here is CASSRGQMNTEAFF. DNA of the CDR3: TGTGCCAGCAGCCGGGGACAGATGAACACTGAAGCTTTCTTT. The V call is TRBV5-4, the J call TRBJ1-1, with 7 bases aligning to TRBD1. CDR3 size: 14 residues. Trimming at V came to 4 bases and at J to 0 bases, leaving 3 bases not matched to a gene. Germline CDR1 is SGHNT and CDR2 is YYREEE (reference sequence).

As to this clone: The sample has other DNA sequences that encode this CDR3 too. The V and J genes are TRBV7-9 and TRBJ1-1, with 8 bases fitting TRBD1. CDR3 length: 15 amino acids. V dropped 3 bases and J dropped 3; count of bases not matched to a gene: 6. The germline CDR1 and CDR2 sequences are SEHNR and FQNEAQ (reference sequence). This CDR3 is CASSLGQGADTEAFF. CDR3 sequence (DNA): TGTGCCAGCAGCTTGGGGCAGGGGGCGGACACTGAAGCTTTCTTT. Drawing the rest from reference TRBV7-9 and TRBJ1-1, the complete variable domain is DTGVSQNPRHKITKRGQNVTFRCDPISEHNRLYWYRQTLGQGPEFLTYFQNEAQLEKSRLLSDRFSAERPKGSFSTLEIQRTEQGDSAMYLCASSLGQGADTEAFFGQGTRLTVV.

The chain joins TRBV4-1 to TRBJ2-5, with D possibly TRBD1 on 6 matching bases. Trimming stripped 5 bases from V and 4 bases from J, with 14 bases between. This CDR3 contains 14 residues. Germline values: CDR1 MGHRA, CDR2 YSYEKL. In DNA, the CDR3 is TGCGCCAGCAGCTTACAGGGACGAGGAGAGACCCAGTACTTC. As protein: CASSLQGRGETQYF.

This clone was recorded once. The CDR3 DNA reads TGTGCCAGCAGCTTAAATACCGGGACAGGGGCCTCACCCCTCCACTTT. It translates to CASSLNTGTGASPLHF. The V and J genes are TRBV7-6 and TRBJ1-6; 10 bases align to TRBD1. Germline V gene data show CDR1 as SGHVS and CDR2 as FNYEAQ. The junction had 8 bases not matched to a gene; V was cut back by 2 bases and J by 10 bases. The CDR3 spans 16 residues.

The genes are TRBV3-1 (or the pseudogene TRBV3-2) and TRBJ2-1; the match to TRBD2 covers 10 bases. V lost 4 bases, J lost 7 bases, and 1 base stayed unmatched. This CDR3 has 13 amino acids. CDR1 is LGHDT, CDR2 YNNKEL, per germline (reference sequence). The CDR3 DNA reads as TGTGCCAGCAGCCTTAGCGGGGGGAATGAGCAGTTCTTC. Translated: CASSLSGGNEQFF.

The J gene is TRBJ1-5, the V gene TRBV28, with D possibly being TRBD1 (5 bases). V dropped 5 bases and J dropped 7 bases, with 18 bases sitting between them. The germline CDR1 and CDR2 sequences are MDHEN and SYDVKM. This CDR3 is 15 amino acids long. This CDR3 is CASSPLGREGQPQHF. In DNA form, the CDR3 reads TGTGCCAGCAGTCCCCTGGGCAGGGAAGGCCAGCCCCAGCATTTT.

The V gene is TRBV28, the J gene TRBJ1-1; TRBD1 is a possible D gene (5 bases). V was shortened by 3 bases and J by 7 bases, with 12 bases between the two germline ends. CDR1 is MDHEN, CDR2 SYDVKM, per germline. This CDR3 spans 13 amino acids. As DNA, the CDR3 is TGTGCCAGCAGTTTTCCCCAGGGAGGTGAAGCTTTCTTT. Translated: CASSFPQGGEAFF.

CDR3 in DNA: TGTGCCAGCAGTCTACTTCTCGGGGAGAGAGATACGCAGTATTTT. Its protein is CASSLLLGERDTQYF. The chain has TRBV27 and TRBJ2-3, with a weak D call TRBD2 (5 bases). Germline V CDR1 and CDR2: MNHEY, SMNVEV (reference sequence). The CDR3 is 15 residues long. V was clipped by 5 bases and J by 5 bases, with 17 bases between them.

This clone was seen just once. The chain joins TRBV9 to TRBJ1-6, with D uncertain. Germline V lookup: CDR1 SGDLS, CDR2 YYNGEE. CDR3 length: 16 residues. Trimming removed 0 bases from V and 5 bases from J, with 12 bases in between. The CDR3, as DNA: TGTGCCAGCAGCGTAGACCCGGTGGTGGATAATTCACCCCTCCACTTT. This codes for CASSVDPVVDNSPLHF.

This chain joins TRBV6-2 or TRBV6-3 and TRBJ2-7; 13 positions agree with TRBD2. Germline trimming cut 5 bases from V and 6 bases from J; bases unmatched to any gene: 4. Per the germline V gene, CDR1 is MNHEY and CDR2 is SVGEGT. The CDR3 runs 14 residues. The CDR3 DNA follows: TGTGCCAGCAGTGAGGGGACTAGCGGGGCCGAGCAGTACTTC. Protein sequence: CASSEGTSGAEQYF.

The V call is TRBV25-1, the J call TRBJ1-6; 8 positions match TRBD1. The germline CDR1 and CDR2 sequences are MGHDK and SYGVNS. This CDR3 has 12 residues. Losses at the gene ends were 6 bases for V and 9 bases for J; bases not matched to a gene: 1. CDR3 in DNA: TGTGCCAGCAGGACAGGGGTTTCACCCCTCCACTTT. Protein: CASRTGVSPLHF.

The chain has TRBV3-1 (or the pseudogene TRBV3-2) and TRBJ1-4; D is perhaps TRBD1 (6 bases). CDR1 is LGHDT, CDR2 YNNKEL, per germline (reference sequence). CDR3 size: 15 residues. V shed 1 base and J shed 3 bases, with 9 bases lying between them. CDR3 nucleotides: TGTGCCAGCAGCCAAGGGGGACAACCTAATGAAAAACTGTTTTTT. Translating it yields CASSQGGQPNEKLFF.

This chain uses TRBV19 with TRBJ1-4; D is uncertain. Trimming stripped 6 bases from V and 5 bases from J, with 13 bases between. Germline V CDR1 and CDR2: LNHDA, SQIVND (reference sequence). CDR3 length equals 14 residues. CDR3 region: CASSPLRLNEKLFF. As DNA, the CDR3 is TGTGCCAGTAGCCCCTTGCGACTAAATGAAAAACTGTTTTTT.

The V gene is TRBV19, the J gene TRBJ1-2; D unresolved. Germline lookup yields CDR1 LNHDA and CDR2 SQIVND (reference sequence). The length of the CDR3 is 14 residues. V lost 0 bases and J lost 5, with 10 bases in between. The CDR3 is CASSIDPGGYGYTF. The DNA of the CDR3 is TGTGCCAGTAGTATAGATCCGGGAGGGTATGGCTACACCTTC.

The V and J genes are TRBV2 and TRBJ2-1; TRBD1 might be the D (6 bases). This CDR3 spans 13 amino acids. Germline CDR1 and CDR2: SNHLY and FYNNEI. Trimming cost V 6 bases and J 6 bases, with 12 bases left between them. The CDR3 sequence is CASRTGRSNEQFF. The DNA of the CDR3 is TGTGCCAGCAGGACAGGTAGATCCAATGAGCAGTTCTTC.

The V call is TRBV12-5, the J call TRBJ1-1; tentative D call: TRBD1 (5 bases). The V end was cut by 1 base, the J end by 5 bases, with 8 bases between. Germline loops: CDR1 LGHNT, CDR2 FRNRAP. This CDR3 is built from 13 residues. The CDR3 loop is CASGLAGGTEAFF. DNA of the CDR3: TGTGCTAGTGGTTTGGCCGGGGGGACTGAAGCTTTCTTT.

The J gene is TRBJ1-4, the V gene TRBV28, with 7 nucleotides matching TRBD1. Germline V gene sequence: CDR1 MDHEN, CDR2 SYDVKM. V was pared by 4 bases and J by 8 bases, with 16 bases of the junction left unmatched. The CDR3 has 17 residues. DNA of the CDR3: TGTGCCAGCAGTTCCCAGGGGGGTACCAACTATCGGGAAAAACTGTTTTTT. Translating it yields CASSSQGGTNYREKLFF.